The clone carrying this T cell receptor (beta chain) has more than one count but fewer than ten. The antigen is not known. The junction departs from germline at one end; a sequencing error may be responsible. Genomic DNA acted as the template from which TCR beta VDJ combination and CDR3 sequence profiling were carried out. TCRdb recomputed calls from the reads with MiXCR, one row per CDR3 protein. The sample holds about 130,000 distinct CDR3 sequences, about 46% seen once. This entry is derived from a study of CD8+CD57+ T cells in acquired aplastic anemia. Study-wide context: Healthy donors yielded some 9.9 million CD4+ cell reads on average. Whole-study findings and limits: Patients showed no significant difference from controls in CD8+ Simpson's diversity.

The germline gives CDR1 SSHAT, CDR2 FNYEAQ (reference sequence). The CDR3 is 17 amino acids. The chain links TRBV7-7 to TRBJ2-7, with D perhaps given as TRBD1 or TRBD2 (6 bases each). This clonotype was sampled from a human donor in good health, serving as a control. Source material: sorted CD4+, CD8+, or CD8+CD57+ T cells (not recorded which) from PBMCs. For the CDR3, the DNA is TGTGCCAGCAGCTTTTCGTCAGGGGAGGCCGGCCTCTACGAGCAGCACTTC. Translation: CASSFSSGEAGLYEQHF.